This record concerns one T cell receptor (beta chain) sequence. Per the study methods: Quantification of nucleated cells was approximated via reference gene primer amplification. Data came from immunoSEQ multiplex PCR; TCRdb stores just in-frame clones and leaves some out. V, J and clone size reflect that table, while D and trimming were determined from the DNA. The table records fewer than 350,000 clones, about 89% of them present only once. This record comes from a study of blood T cell repertoires in COVID-19. The CDR3 runs to 13 residues. Germline V gene lookup returns CDR1 LGHNT and CDR2 FRNRAP. With 5 bases removed from V and 10 bases from J, the gap between germline ends came to 14 bases.

This TCR was sampled from a man in his forties with acute or convalescent COVID-19. Material for sequencing was peripheral blood. The chain employs TRBV12-5 and TRBJ1-4; D gene uncertain. The CDR3 region is CASGRGSGGKLFF. Here the CDR3 DNA reads TGTGCTAGTGGTCGAGGGTCGGGCGGAAAACTGTTTTTT.